The sequence of this T cell receptor beta chain was determined in a study of identifying expanded T cells in peripheral blood (dated by TCRdb to about 2019). About the study as a whole: Technical replicates were generated by sequencing separate aliquots of the same genomic DNA pool, and four replicates were compared pairwise. What the study reported, not specific to this receptor: The authors expected that over much longer intervals, such as months to years, biological variance in healthy repertoires might increase even further. The binomial model flagged approximately 1.2 differentially abundant clones between technical replicates, compared with about 16.4 over around two weeks and 19 over about 4 weeks. Both the number of clones called differentially abundant and the false-positive rate were significantly reduced by the beta-binomial model across all healthy-donor time intervals. In all healthy donors, the variance in clone template counts between samples taken two weeks apart rose significantly as total template count increased.

TCRbeta CDR3 regions were profiled with the immunoSEQ Assay using bias-controlled multiplex PCR amplification of genomic DNA. As for the original processing: The absolute abundance of each unique TCRbeta CDR3 region was quantified after sequences were collapsed and filtered. Two models were used to test differential abundance: a binomial model (Fisher-equivalent) and a beta-binomial model that adds time-dependent variance fitted from healthy donors. Clones with fewer than 5 combined templates were removed, and a clone was called differentially abundant if the clone's Benjamini-Hochberg FDR was below 0.01. The form v = (b*log(k)+a)^2 was used to model beta-binomial variance as a function of total template count across the two samples. Entries here come from immuneACCESS through TCRdb and include only in-frame sequences with V and J called. Some clones fail to appear in such tables; in the studies checked, an unresolved V gene covers under half of the shortfall, and the cause of the remainder is unknown. D and trimming were read from the DNA, whereas the V and J calls and clone size are those reported in that table. Across this sample there are around 100,000 clones, with approximately 90% seen only once. In total, the top ten clones hold about 16% of the sample.

From the germline V gene, CDR1 is MDHEN and CDR2 is SYDVKM. Compared with germline, V lacks 6 bases and J lacks 0 bases; bases without a gene match: 4. CDR3 length: 15 amino acids, cysteine to phenylalanine. Solely the CDR3 DNA is kept, with 45 bases framed from the first base. On this clone: The antigen it recognizes is unknown. No quality values exist for individual bases; no much larger clone is one base distant.

During the collection period, no immune events, such as infections, were documented for the healthy donors. Time-dependent variance in a beta-binomial model of T-cell clone differential abundance was calibrated using healthy-donor blood repertoires as a training cohort. The training cohort comprised approximately ten healthy donors, 3 female and 7 male. On average the donors were 43 years old, and their ages spanned about 25 to 64 years. Whole blood from each healthy donor was obtained from a commercial supplier and was collected at three time points roughly two weeks apart. For immunosequencing, genomic DNA was extracted from unsorted whole blood.

The sample taken for sequencing was blood. The source is a person between 18 and 75 years old in good health. The chain joins TRBV28 to TRBJ2-1; 8 bases in the middle match TRBD2. CDR3 sequence: CASRTAGGSYNEQFF. In nucleotides, the sequence is TGTGCCAGCAGGACCGCGGGGGGCTCCTACAATGAGCAGTTCTTC.